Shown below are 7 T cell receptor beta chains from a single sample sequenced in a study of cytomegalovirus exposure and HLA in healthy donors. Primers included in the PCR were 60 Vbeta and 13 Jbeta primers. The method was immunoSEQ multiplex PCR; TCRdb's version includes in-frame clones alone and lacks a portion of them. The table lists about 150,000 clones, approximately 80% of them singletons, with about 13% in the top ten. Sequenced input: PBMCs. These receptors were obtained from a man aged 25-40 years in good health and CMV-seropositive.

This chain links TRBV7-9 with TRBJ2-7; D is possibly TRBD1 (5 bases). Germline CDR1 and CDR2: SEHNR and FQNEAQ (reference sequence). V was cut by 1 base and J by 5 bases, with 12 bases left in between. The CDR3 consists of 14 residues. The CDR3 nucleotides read TGTGCCAGCAGCTTAGGCAGGGAAGTACACGAGCAGTACTTC. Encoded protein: CASSLGREVHEQYF.

The DNA of the CDR3 is TGTGCCAGCAGTTGGACAGCCTACGAGCAGTACTTC. The encoded protein is CASSWTAYEQYF. The chain uses TRBV6-1 and TRBJ2-7; possibly TRBD1 for D (6 bases). The CDR3 contains 12 residues. V lost 5 bases to trimming and J lost 2 bases, with 7 bases between them. Germline-derived CDR1 and CDR2 are MNHNS and SASEGT.

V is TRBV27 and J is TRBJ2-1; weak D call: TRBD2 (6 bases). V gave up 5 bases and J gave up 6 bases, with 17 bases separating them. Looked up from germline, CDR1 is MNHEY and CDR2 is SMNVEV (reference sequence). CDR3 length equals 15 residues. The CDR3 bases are TGTGCCAGCAGTGAACAAAAGCGGGCCCCCAATGAGCAGTTCTTC. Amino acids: CASSEQKRAPNEQFF.

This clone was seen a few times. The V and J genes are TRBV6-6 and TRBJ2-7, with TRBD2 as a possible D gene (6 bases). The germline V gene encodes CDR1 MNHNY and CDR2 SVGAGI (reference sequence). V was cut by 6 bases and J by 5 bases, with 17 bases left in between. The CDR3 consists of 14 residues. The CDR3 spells CASSPSVAGNEQYF. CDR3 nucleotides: TGTGCCAGCAGCCCATCAGTGGCGGGGAACGAGCAGTACTTC.

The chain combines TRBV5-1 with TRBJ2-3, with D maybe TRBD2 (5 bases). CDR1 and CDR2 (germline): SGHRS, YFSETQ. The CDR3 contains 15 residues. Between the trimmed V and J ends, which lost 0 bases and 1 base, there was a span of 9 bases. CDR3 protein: CASSLDSVGTDTQYF. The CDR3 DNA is TGCGCCAGCAGCTTGGATAGCGTGGGCACAGATACGCAGTATTTT.

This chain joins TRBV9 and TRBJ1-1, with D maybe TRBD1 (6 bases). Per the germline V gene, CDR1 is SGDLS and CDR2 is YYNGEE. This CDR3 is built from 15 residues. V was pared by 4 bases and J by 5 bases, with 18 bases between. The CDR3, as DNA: TGTGCCAGCAGCAACCCGGGACAAAGGGGGACTGAAGCTTTCTTT. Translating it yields CASSNPGQRGTEAFF.

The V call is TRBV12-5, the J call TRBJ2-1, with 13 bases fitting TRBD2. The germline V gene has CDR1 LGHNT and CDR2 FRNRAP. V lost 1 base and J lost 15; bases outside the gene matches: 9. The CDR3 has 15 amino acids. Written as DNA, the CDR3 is TGTGCTAGTGGTTTGGATGGGACTAGCGGGAACGTTGTGTTCTTC. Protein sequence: CASGLDGTSGNVVFF. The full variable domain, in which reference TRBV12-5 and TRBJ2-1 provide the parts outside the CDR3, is DARVTQTPRHKVTEMGQEVTMRCQPILGHNTVFWYRQTMMQGLELLAYFRNRAPLDDSGMPKDRFSAEMPDATLATLKIQPSEPRDSAVYFCASGLDGTSGNVVFFGPGTRLTVL.